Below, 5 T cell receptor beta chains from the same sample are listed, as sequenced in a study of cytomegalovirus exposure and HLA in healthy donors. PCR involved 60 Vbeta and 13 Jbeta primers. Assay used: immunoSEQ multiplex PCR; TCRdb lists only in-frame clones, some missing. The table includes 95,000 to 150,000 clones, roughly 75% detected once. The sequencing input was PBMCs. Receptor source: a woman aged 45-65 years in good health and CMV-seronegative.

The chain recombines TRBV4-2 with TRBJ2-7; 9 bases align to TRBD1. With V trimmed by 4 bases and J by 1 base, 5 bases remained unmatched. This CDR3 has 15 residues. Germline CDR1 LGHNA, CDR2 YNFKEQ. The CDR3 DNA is TGTGCCAGCAGCCCTGGGACAGGGTGGTCCTACGAGCAGTACTTC. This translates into CASSPGTGWSYEQYF.

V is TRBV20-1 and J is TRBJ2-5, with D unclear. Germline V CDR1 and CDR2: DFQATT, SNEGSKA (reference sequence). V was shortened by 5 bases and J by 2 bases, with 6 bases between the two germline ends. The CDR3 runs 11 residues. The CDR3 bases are TGCAGTGCTCTGGAGCAAGAGACCCAGTACTTC. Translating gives CSALEQETQYF.

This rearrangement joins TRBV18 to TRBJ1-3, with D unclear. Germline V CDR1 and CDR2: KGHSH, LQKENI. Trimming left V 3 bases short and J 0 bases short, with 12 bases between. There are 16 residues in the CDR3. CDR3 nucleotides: TGTGCCAGCTCACCCCTGATCGCGAGCTCTGGAAACACCATATATTTT. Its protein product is CASSPLIASSGNTIYF.

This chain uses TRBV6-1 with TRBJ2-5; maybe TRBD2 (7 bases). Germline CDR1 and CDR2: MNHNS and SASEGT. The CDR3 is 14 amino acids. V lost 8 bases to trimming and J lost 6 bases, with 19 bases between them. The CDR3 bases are TGTGCCAGCTCCCCCAGGGGAGGGGATCAGACCCAGTACTTC. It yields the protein CASSPRGGDQTQYF.

DNA for the CDR3: TGTGCCAGCAGTTCCACATCCTGGGTAGCTTGGAATGAGCAGTTCTTC. This encodes CASSSTSWVAWNEQFF. The chain has TRBV28 and TRBJ2-1; the D is unclear. Germline CDR1 is MDHEN and CDR2 is SYDVKM. Between the trimmed V and J ends, which lost 4 bases and 7 bases, there was a span of 20 bases. CDR3 length: 16 amino acids.